The subject of this entry is one TCR beta chain. Antigen unknown. Likely a read error: the CDR3 ends without its conserved phenylalanine or tryptophan. Primed by a sample-barcoded 5' primer and a J-beta primer mix, a second PCR proceeded for about 6 to 12 cycles. TCRdb ran MiXCR on the 5' RACE reads and lists one entry per CDR3 protein. The sample consists of 800,000 to 900,000 distinct CDR3 sequences, around 62% of them appearing once. The people who gave samples were healthy Caucasians from Russia, aged about 6 to 95. The authors drew 8 to 10 milliliters of peripheral blood from each donor. The data belong to a study of blood T cells in healthy people across ages. Findings and caveats of the study: Older age coincided with a roughly linear decline in TCR beta diversity per million T cells.

Germline V gene sequence: CDR1 MNHEY, CDR2 SMNVEV (reference sequence). The CDR3 loop spans 14 amino acids. V was trimmed by 6 bases and J by 6 bases, leaving 12 bases between them. The receptor comes from a man younger than 40 in good health. Input material: blood. The gene calls are TRBV27 and TRBJ1-6, with unresolved D. CDR3 nucleotides: TGTGCCAGCAGAGGTGGGGTTACTAATTCACCCCTCCACTGT. Amino acid sequence: CASRGGVTNSPLHC.